This T cell receptor beta chain comes out of a study of regulatory T cells in long-lasting Graves disease. About the research overall: In persistent Graves' disease, antithyroid drugs had been taken for over 5 years and TSH receptor antibodies stayed positive.

Germline CDR1 reads MNHEY; CDR2 reads SVGAGI. The CDR3 is made up of 14 amino acids. The ends were cut back, 0 bases at V and 11 bases at J, with 14 bases in the middle. Overall study findings and caveats: Persistent disease favored TRBV28, TRBJ1-2 and TRBJ2-5. In persistent patients, shared public clonotypes (roughly 2,700) outnumbered those in new patients (around 1,000).

Investigators prepared the TCR beta libraries by applying iRepertoire HTBI primers and Arm-PCR of CDR3 regions. Each CDR3 protein gets one entry after TCRdb re-called the multiplex PCR reads with MiXCR. This table holds about 470,000 distinct CDR3 sequences, under 25% found once. This clonotype showed up just a few times. Its antigen is currently unknown. This sample's time point: persistent/refractory GD, antithyroid drugs over 5 years with positive TRAb. PBMCs provided the RNA from which the TCR library was made. The sequence was collected from a female donor with Graves disease. The chain uses TRBV6-5 and TRBJ1-3; D gene uncertain. The specimen was peripheral blood mononuclear cells (PBMCs), collected when the disease was refractory, from a patient treated with antithyroid drugs. CDR3 residues: CASSYSGLGSAIYF. The CDR3 DNA sequence: TGTGCCAGCAGTTACTCCGGGCTAGGGTCGGCCATATATTTT.